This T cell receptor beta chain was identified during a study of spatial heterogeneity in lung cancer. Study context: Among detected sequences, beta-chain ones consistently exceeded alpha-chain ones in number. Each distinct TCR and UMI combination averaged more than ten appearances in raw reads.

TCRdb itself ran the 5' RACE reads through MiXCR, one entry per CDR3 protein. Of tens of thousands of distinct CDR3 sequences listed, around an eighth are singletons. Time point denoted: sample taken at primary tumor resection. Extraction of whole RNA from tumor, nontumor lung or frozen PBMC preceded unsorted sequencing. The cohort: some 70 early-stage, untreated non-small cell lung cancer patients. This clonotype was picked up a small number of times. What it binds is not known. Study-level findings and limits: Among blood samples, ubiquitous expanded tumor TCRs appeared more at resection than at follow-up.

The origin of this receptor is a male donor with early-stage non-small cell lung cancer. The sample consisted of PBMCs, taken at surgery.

The DNA for the CDR3 is TGTGCCAGCAGCTTCGGGACAGGGGGGACCGAGCAGTACTTC. Amino acids: CASSFGTGGTEQYF. The V gene is TRBV7-6, the J gene TRBJ2-7, with TRBD1 matching over 11 bases. The CDR3 spans 14 residues. J gave up 6 bases and V 3 bases, and 4 bases lay outside the gene matches. Germline V lookup: CDR1 SGHVS, CDR2 FNYEAQ.